The rows below give T cell receptor beta chains drawn from one sample of a study of control samples from healthy donors and cancer patients. The repertoire was sequenced with immunoSEQ multiplex PCR; TCRdb's copy has only in-frame clones and lacks some. Altogether about 86,000 clones are present, less than 90% being singletons, with the ten largest covering roughly 9.7%. The sample was PBMCs. All receptors come from a woman in her 50s with colorectal cancer. The CDR3 runs from the conserved cysteine through the conserved F or W. The order of the fields is J gene, clone size, D gene, V gene, CDR3 protein, CDR3 DNA. The D gene is left open where the match is weak. The size field is filled for only some rows; it gives once, few, many or a size class.

>TRBJ2-6|once|-|TRBV7-3
CASSPSGGYDNVLTF
TGTGCCAGCAGCCCTAGTGGGGGTTACGACAACGTCCTGACTTTC
>TRBJ2-1|-|-|TRBV4-1
CASSLGHGGEYNEQFF
TGCGCCAGCAGCCTCGGACACGGGGGAGAATACAATGAGCAGTTCTTC
>TRBJ2-5|once|-|TRBV3-1/TRBV3-2
CASSSTGGTQYF
TGTGCCAGCAGCTCGACTGGGGGGACCCAGTACTTC
>TRBJ1-5|-|-|TRBV6-2/TRBV6-3
CASSYSGSLGNQPQHF
TGTGCCAGCAGTTACTCAGGTTCTCTTGGCAATCAGCCCCAGCATTTT
>TRBJ1-4|-|-|TRBV6-5
CASRSGGATNEKLFF
TGTGCCAGCAGGAGCGGGGGGGCAACTAATGAAAAACTGTTTTTT
>TRBJ1-1|-|-|TRBV15
CATSRPDRHTEAFF
TGTGCCACCAGCAGACCCGACAGGCACACTGAAGCTTTCTTT
>TRBJ2-1|-|-|TRBV5-1
CASSLAVSGDEQFF
TGCGCCAGCAGCTTGGCGGTCTCGGGGGATGAGCAGTTCTTC
>TRBJ2-1|-|TRBD2|TRBV7-2
CASSLGLAGGSEQFF
TGTGCCAGCAGCTTAGGTTTGGCGGGGGGTTCAGAGCAGTTCTTC
>TRBJ1-1|-|-|TRBV24-1
CATSDPEGGDTEAFF
TGTGCCACCAGTGATCCGGAGGGGGGGGACACTGAAGCTTTCTTT
>TRBJ1-1|-|-|TRBV6-2/TRBV6-3
CASSPRRTEAFF
TGTGCCAGCAGTCCCAGGAGGACTGAAGCTTTCTTT
>TRBJ2-6|-|-|TRBV7-2
CASSSPESAGANVLTF
TGTGCCAGCAGCTCCCCGGAATCCGCTGGGGCCAACGTCCTGACTTTC
>TRBJ1-4|-|-|TRBV7-8
CASSLREGRGNEKLFF
TGTGCCAGCAGCTTACGGGAAGGGAGGGGTAATGAAAAACTGTTTTTT
>TRBJ2-2|-|TRBD1|TRBV6-1
CASSETDRGRVGELFF
TGTGCCAGCAGTGAAACGGACAGGGGGCGAGTCGGGGAGCTGTTTTTT
>TRBJ1-5|-|-|TRBV7-8
CASSLTLGGAPQPQHF
TGTGCCAGCAGCCTAACCCTCGGGGGGGCCCCCCAGCCCCAGCATTTT
>TRBJ2-1|-|-|TRBV7-8
CASSLGRSVGSYNEQFF
TGTGCCAGCAGCTTAGGGAGGTCAGTTGGCTCCTACAATGAGCAGTTCTTC